This is a list of T cell receptor beta chains from one sample in a study of blood T cell repertoires in COVID-19. Method: immunoSEQ multiplex PCR; TCRdb's copy keeps in-frame clones and lacks some. The sample shows around 190,000 clones, roughly 82% of them seen only once. Sequenced material: peripheral blood. These receptors originate from an older woman with COVID-19, enrolled during active disease. Both conserved end residues are part of each CDR3. The order of the fields is V gene, CDR3 length, J gene, CDR3 protein.

v_gene: TRBV5-1
len: 17
j_gene: TRBJ1-1
CDR3aa: CASSSFKTGVANTEAFF

v_gene: TRBV19
len: 15
j_gene: TRBJ1-6
CDR3aa: CASSIAGVGNSPLHF

v_gene: TRBV3-1/TRBV3-2
len: 16
j_gene: TRBJ2-1
CDR3aa: CASSQGVAGNYNEQFF

v_gene: TRBV7-6
len: 14
j_gene: TRBJ1-4
CDR3aa: CASSFAGFDEKLFF

v_gene: TRBV24-1
len: 16
j_gene: TRBJ2-1
CDR3aa: CATSDFSLSGSGKQFF

v_gene: TRBV5-3
len: 14
j_gene: TRBJ2-1
CDR3aa: CARSETSGHNEQFF

v_gene: TRBV5-1
len: 15
j_gene: TRBJ2-7
CDR3aa: CASSVSPGGGNEQYF

v_gene: TRBV30
len: 16
j_gene: TRBJ2-1
CDR3aa: CAWSVPAAGGGGEQFF

v_gene: TRBV5-4
len: 17
j_gene: TRBJ2-3
CDR3aa: CASSLPRAGVGADTQYF

v_gene: TRBV27
len: 14
j_gene: TRBJ1-6
CDR3aa: CASREMGHNSPLHF

v_gene: TRBV5-1
len: 14
j_gene: TRBJ1-2
CDR3aa: CASSLIPEGYGYTF